The 17 T cell receptor beta chains reported below all come from one sample, sequenced in a study of blood T cell repertoires in COVID-19. This table comes from immunoSEQ multiplex PCR, and its TCRdb copy is limited to in-frame clones, with some not included. This sample carries 150,000 to 200,000 clones, less than 85% of them seen once, and the ten largest clones take 3% to 3.5%. The sequenced material came from peripheral blood. The source is a human donor with acute or convalescent COVID-19. The donor label of this sample is uncertain.

The chain links TRBV5-4 to TRBJ2-3, with 8 bases that match TRBD1. The trim removed 3 bases at V and 4 bases at J, leaving 7 bases unmatched. CDR3 length: 15 residues. The germline V gene has CDR1 SGHNT and CDR2 YYREEE (reference sequence). CDR3 coding DNA: TGTGCCAGCAGCTCGAGGACAGGGCGGGCAGATACGCAGTATTTT. It encodes CASSSRTGRADTQYF.

This chain uses TRBV2 with TRBJ1-2; D possibly corresponds to TRBD1 (5 bases). The CDR3 spans 15 residues. CDR1 is SNHLY and CDR2 is FYNNEI in the germline V gene. Trimming cost V 2 bases and J 6 bases, with 16 bases left between them. The CDR3 coding sequence is TGTGCCAGCAGTGAACGGGCAAGGGGAGGTAATGGCTACACCTTC. This codes for CASSERARGGNGYTF.

This chain joins TRBV5-1 and TRBJ1-6; D is perhaps TRBD1 (6 bases). Trimming shortened V by 3 bases and J by 7 bases, and 11 bases separated the two germline ends. Germline-derived CDR1 and CDR2 are SGHRS and YFSETQ. The CDR3 totals 14 residues. CDR3 DNA sequence: TGCGCCAGCAGCTCCCGGGACAACAATTCACCCCTCCACTTT. The encoded protein is CASSSRDNNSPLHF.

The J gene is TRBJ1-4, the V gene TRBV29-1; 7 positions match TRBD1. The germline CDR1 and CDR2 sequences are SQVTM and ANQGSEA. This CDR3 comprises 13 residues. Trimming at V came to 4 bases and at J to 7 bases, leaving 6 bases not matched to a gene. CDR3 loop: CSVVPRGFEKLFF. CDR3 DNA: TGCAGCGTTGTGCCCAGGGGGTTTGAAAAACTGTTTTTT.

The V call is TRBV24-1, the J call TRBJ2-3, with 12 positions matching TRBD1. The germline V gene has CDR1 KGHDR and CDR2 SFDVKD. CDR3 length equals 17 residues. The junction had 7 bases not matched to a gene; V was cut back by 4 bases and J by 3 bases. The CDR3 sequence: CATSDPGTGGATDTQYF. The DNA of the CDR3 is TGTGCCACCAGTGACCCCGGGACAGGGGGCGCAACAGATACGCAGTATTTT.

The CDR3: CASSLEGRAAYEQYF. The CDR3 DNA reads as TGTGCCAGCAGCTTGGAAGGCAGGGCTGCGTACGAGCAGTACTTC. The chain couples TRBV5-6 to TRBJ2-7; TRBD1 might be the D (5 bases). Germline CDR1 SGHDT, CDR2 YYEEEE. The CDR3 loop spans 15 amino acids. Deletions cut 0 bases from V and 4 bases from J, with 14 bases between.

The chain employs TRBV14 and TRBJ1-1; D is unresolved. V was pared by 3 bases and J by 5 bases, with 10 bases between. This CDR3 has 13 residues. CDR1 and CDR2 (germline): SGHDN, FVKESK. The chain's CDR3 is CASSQARGTEAFF. CDR3 bases: TGTGCCAGCAGCCAGGCTCGAGGGACTGAAGCTTTCTTT.

This rearrangement joins TRBV5-4 to TRBJ2-1; 10 bases are shared with TRBD2. The length of the CDR3 is 16 residues. The germline V gene encodes CDR1 SGHNT and CDR2 YYREEE (reference sequence). V was pared by 10 bases and J by 4 bases, with 14 bases of the junction left unmatched. The CDR3 coding sequence is TGTGCCTATCGCGGGGCTAGCGGGGGTCAATACAATGAGCAGTTCTTC. Translation gives CAYRGASGGQYNEQFF.

J is TRBJ1-4 and V is TRBV4-2, with D maybe TRBD1 (6 bases). CDR1 LGHNA and CDR2 YNFKEQ come from the germline V gene. Trimming cost V 3 bases and J 0 bases, with 17 bases left between them. CDR3 length: 18 amino acids. The CDR3 DNA reads as TGTGCCAGCAGCCAGACGACGGGGACACAGACAACTAATGAAAAACTGTTTTTT. This translates into CASSQTTGTQTTNEKLFF.

The chain combines TRBV9 with TRBJ2-3; possibly TRBD1 for D (5 bases). V lost 3 bases, J lost 1 base, and 12 bases lay in between. The CDR3 contains 15 residues. CDR1 and CDR2 (germline): SGDLS, YYNGEE. The CDR3 coding sequence is TGTGCCAGCAGCGATCGAGGACAACGCACAGATACGCAGTATTTT. It encodes CASSDRGQRTDTQYF.

The V and J genes are TRBV5-1 and TRBJ1-5; TRBD1 matches 8 bases. From germline, CDR1 is SGHRS and CDR2 YFSETQ. The CDR3 consists of 15 residues. With V trimmed by 4 bases and J by 3 bases, 6 bases remained unmatched. As DNA, the CDR3 is TGCGCCAGCAGCGTGGAGACAGGGGCCAATCAGCCCCAGCATTTT. Translated: CASSVETGANQPQHF.

The chain couples TRBV6-1 to TRBJ1-2, with TRBD1 as a possible D gene (6 bases). With 3 bases removed from V and 1 base from J, the gap between germline ends came to 12 bases. CDR3 size: 15 residues. Germline V lookup: CDR1 MNHNS, CDR2 SASEGT. The CDR3 sequence: CASSEADRRNYGYTF. DNA for the CDR3: TGTGCCAGCAGTGAGGCGGACAGACGTAACTATGGCTACACCTTC.

The chain joins TRBV7-2 to TRBJ2-4; D is unresolved. Trimming shortened V by 4 bases and J by 4 bases, and 14 bases separated the two germline ends. The germline gives CDR1 SGHTA, CDR2 FQGNSA. The CDR3 consists of 15 residues. The CDR3 protein is CASSSSDRVKNIQYF. The CDR3 DNA reads as TGTGCCAGCAGCTCATCCGACCGGGTGAAAAACATTCAGTACTTC.

The genes are TRBV24-1 and TRBJ1-5, with 11 bases aligning to TRBD1. V lost 6 bases and J lost 2; bases outside the gene matches: 2. CDR1 KGHDR and CDR2 SFDVKD come from the germline V gene. This CDR3 is 15 amino acids long. DNA of the CDR3: TGTGCCACCAGTCCGGGACAGGGGGGCAATCAGCCCCAGCATTTT. Translation: CATSPGQGGNQPQHF.

The chain has TRBV4-1 and TRBJ2-2, with 11 bases that match TRBD2. Germline assignment: CDR1 MGHRA and CDR2 YSYEKL. The J segment lost 6 bases and the V segment lost 4 bases, leaving 16 bases of the junction unmatched. There are 19 residues in the CDR3. CDR3 loop: CASSRGPLAGGPGAGELFF. The CDR3 DNA reads as TGCGCCAGCAGCCGAGGCCCTCTAGCGGGGGGTCCGGGAGCCGGGGAGCTGTTTTTT.

The chain recombines TRBV11-2 with TRBJ2-4, with 8 bases identical to TRBD1. The CDR3 sequence is 16 residues long. With V trimmed by 0 bases and J by 1 base, 2 bases remained unmatched. Germline V lookup: CDR1 SGHAT, CDR2 FQNNGV. The CDR3 loop reads CASSLDRTGAKNIQYF. The CDR3 nucleotides read TGTGCCAGCAGCTTAGACCGGACAGGGGCCAAAAACATTCAGTACTTC.

The J gene is TRBJ1-1, the V gene TRBV18; D possibly corresponds to TRBD1 (5 bases). The V and J ends lost 1 base and 1 base respectively, with 10 bases between them. Germline CDR1 is KGHSH and CDR2 is LQKENI. CDR3 length: 15 residues. CDR3 sequence reads: CASSPQRGTNTEAFF. CDR3 in DNA: TGTGCCAGCTCACCACAAAGGGGAACGAACACTGAAGCTTTCTTT. Full variable domain (rest looked up from reference TRBV18 and TRBJ1-1): NAGVMQNPRHLVRRRGQEARLRCSPMKGHSHVYWYRQLPEEGLKFMVYLQKENIIDESGMPKERFSAEFPKEGPSILRIQQVVRGDSAAYFCASSPQRGTNTEAFFGQGTRLTVV.